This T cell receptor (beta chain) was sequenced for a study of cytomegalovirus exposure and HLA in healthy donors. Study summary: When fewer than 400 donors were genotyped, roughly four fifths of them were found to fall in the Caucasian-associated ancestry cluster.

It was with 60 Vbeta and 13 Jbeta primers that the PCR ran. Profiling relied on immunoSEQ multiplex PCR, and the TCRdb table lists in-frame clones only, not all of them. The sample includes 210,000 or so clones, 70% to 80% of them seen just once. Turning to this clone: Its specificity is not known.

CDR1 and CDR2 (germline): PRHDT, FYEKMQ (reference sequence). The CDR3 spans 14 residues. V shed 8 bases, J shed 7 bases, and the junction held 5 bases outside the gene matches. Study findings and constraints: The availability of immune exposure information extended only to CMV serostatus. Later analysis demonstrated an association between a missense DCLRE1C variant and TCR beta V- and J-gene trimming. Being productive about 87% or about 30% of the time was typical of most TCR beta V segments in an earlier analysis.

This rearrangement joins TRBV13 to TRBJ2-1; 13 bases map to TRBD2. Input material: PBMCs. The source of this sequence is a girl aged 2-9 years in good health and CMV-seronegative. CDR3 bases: TGTGCCAGCCGGACTAGCGGGAGTCGGAATGAGCAGTTCTTC. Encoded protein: CASRTSGSRNEQFF. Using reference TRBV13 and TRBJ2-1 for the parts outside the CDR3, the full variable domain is AAGVIQSPRHLIKEKRETATLKCYPIPRHDTVYWYQQGPGQDPQFLISFYEKMQSDKGSIPDRFSAQQFSDYHSELNMSSLELGDSALYFCASRTSGSRNEQFFGPGTRLTVL.